These 27 T cell receptor beta chains were all obtained from the same sample, sequenced in a study of CD8+CD57+ T cells in acquired aplastic anemia. Template material for TCR beta VDJ and CDR3 profiling consisted of genomic DNA. TCRdb called the reads again in MiXCR, with one record for every CDR3 protein. The sample holds around 160,000 distinct CDR3 sequences, 45% to 55% seen once. Sequencing was done on patients that had shown CD8+CD57+ cell expansion by flow cytometry. Sequenced: sorted CD4+, CD8+, or CD8+CD57+ T cells (not recorded which) from PBMCs. Receptors were obtained from a human donor with aplastic anemia.

Details on this clonotype: At one of its ends the junction is not consistent with the germline gene, which may arise from a read error. J is TRBJ2-7 and V is TRBV10-3, with no clear D. The germline V gene has CDR1 ENHRY and CDR2 SYGVKD. The CDR3 is 11 amino acids. CDR3 bases: TGTGGCATCAGTGAAACCGGCGAGCAGTACTTC. It codes for CGISETGEQYF.

Many counts were recorded for this clonotype. This chain uses TRBV5-1 with TRBJ2-2; 13 positions match TRBD2. This CDR3 is 17 amino acids long. The V segment lost 3 bases and the J segment 0 bases; nucleotides outside the gene matches: 2. Germline values: CDR1 SGHRS, CDR2 YFSETQ. This CDR3 reads CASSSGLAGSNTGELFF. The CDR3 nucleotides are TGCGCCAGCAGCTCGGGACTAGCGGGGTCGAACACCGGGGAGCTGTTTTTT.

The J gene is TRBJ2-2, the V gene TRBV2; D is unresolved. Trimming left V 6 bases short and J 0 bases short, with 11 bases between. Germline CDR1 SNHLY, CDR2 FYNNEI. The CDR3 is made up of 15 amino acids. The CDR3 protein is CASSLGLANTGELFF. DNA of the CDR3: TGTGCCAGCAGCTTAGGCCTAGCGAACACCGGGGAGCTGTTTTTT.

This clonotype was picked up many times. This chain uses TRBV7-2 with TRBJ2-1; D gene unclear. Looked up from germline, CDR1 is SGHTA and CDR2 is FQGNSA. There are 15 residues in the CDR3. V was clipped by 9 bases and J by 0 bases, with 15 bases between them. CDR3 in amino acids: CASQLTSDSYNEQFF. Here the CDR3 DNA reads TGTGCCAGTCAGCTTACGAGCGACTCCTACAATGAGCAGTTCTTC.

This clonotype was counted at least ten times. This chain's CDR3 is CSAPAGGLNYGYTF. For the CDR3, the DNA is TGCAGTGCTCCGGCGGGGGGTTTGAACTATGGCTACACCTTC. The chain links TRBV20-1 to TRBJ1-2; D is perhaps TRBD1 (5 bases). Trimming left V 5 bases short and J 2 bases short, with 15 bases between. The CDR3 length is 14 residues. CDR1 is DFQATT and CDR2 is SNEGSKA in the germline V gene (reference sequence).

The chain uses TRBV2 and TRBJ2-7, with TRBD1 as a possible D gene (6 bases). The V end lost 7 bases, the J end lost 2 bases, and 15 bases lay between the germline ends. Germline V gives CDR1 SNHLY, CDR2 FYNNEI. The CDR3 runs to 14 residues. The CDR3 DNA reads TGTGCCAGCATTACAGGGACGGAGCCCTACGAGCAGTACTTC. The encoded protein is CASITGTEPYEQYF.

In this sample, this clonotype turned up many times. The chain carries TRBV7-9 and TRBJ1-1; no clear D. This CDR3 comprises 12 residues. Germline lookup yields CDR1 SEHNR and CDR2 FQNEAQ (reference sequence). Trimming removed 5 bases from V and 8 bases from J, with 12 bases in between. This CDR3 is CASSSRSREAFF. DNA of the CDR3: TGTGCCAGCAGCAGCCGCTCCCGGGAAGCTTTCTTT.

V gene TRBV10-2 combines with J gene TRBJ2-1; 8 positions agree with TRBD2. The CDR3 spans 13 residues. After removal of 9 bases from V and 4 bases from J, the junction contained 5 bases not matched to a gene. Germline V gene data show CDR1 as WSHSY and CDR2 as SAAADI. The CDR3 sequence: CASGGTRYNEQFF. DNA for the CDR3: TGCGCCAGTGGGGGGACTAGATACAATGAGCAGTTCTTC.

V and J are TRBV28 and TRBJ1-6; perhaps TRBD1 as D (6 bases). The germline gives CDR1 MDHEN, CDR2 SYDVKM. The CDR3 spans 17 residues. V lost 5 bases and J 9 bases, leaving 23 bases between the germline ends. The DNA for the CDR3 is TGTGCCAGCAGTCCCGCCGAGGGGGGCATTTTTCGTTCACCCCTCCACTTT. Its protein is CASSPAEGGIFRSPLHF.

The chain joins TRBV7-9 to TRBJ2-7; D uncertain. Germline-derived CDR1 and CDR2 are SEHNR and FQNEAQ (reference sequence). Trimming removed 1 base at V and 6 bases at J, with 7 bases between. The CDR3 extends over 12 amino acids. The CDR3 region is CASSLGTVEQYF. For the CDR3, the DNA is TGTGCCAGCAGCTTAGGGACCGTCGAGCAGTACTTC.

The sample holds many counts of this clonotype. The CDR3 reads CASSVDQRDRELFF. The CDR3 DNA reads as TGTGCCAGCAGCGTAGATCAGCGGGACAGGGAGCTGTTTTTT. The chain recombines TRBV9 with TRBJ2-2, with D maybe TRBD2 (7 bases). Per the germline V gene, CDR1 is SGDLS and CDR2 is YYNGEE. The CDR3 covers 14 residues. V was pared by 0 bases and J by 9 bases, with 12 bases between.

Concerning this clonotype: Just one base apart from a much larger clone, this may be a read error. The chain links TRBV11-2 to TRBJ1-4, with D perhaps TRBD1 (5 bases). CDR3 length: 16 amino acids. The V gene's germline CDR1 is SGHAT and CDR2 FQNNGV. Here the CDR3 reads CASSPNPGTVNENLFF. CDR3 DNA: TGTGCCAGCAGCCCTAACCCCGGGACCGTAAATGAAAATCTGTTTTTT.

This clonotype was seen ten or more times. The chain employs TRBV19 and TRBJ1-4, with unresolved D. V lost 8 bases and J 7 bases, leaving 20 bases between the germline ends. The CDR3 is 15 amino acids. The V gene's germline CDR1 is LNHDA and CDR2 SQIVND (reference sequence). CDR3 coding DNA: TGTGCCAGTGCAGTCCCGGGAACTGGTAGTGAAAAACTGTTTTTT. It is translated as CASAVPGTGSEKLFF.

The genes are TRBV7-9 and TRBJ2-7; 9 nucleotides agree with TRBD1. Losses at the gene ends were 5 bases for V and 3 bases for J; bases not matched to a gene: 8. Germline V gene data show CDR1 as SEHNR and CDR2 as FQNEAQ (reference sequence). The CDR3 loop spans 15 amino acids. The CDR3 is CASSRDRDRVYEQYF. CDR3 DNA sequence: TGTGCCAGCAGCCGAGACCGGGACAGGGTCTACGAGCAGTACTTC.

This clonotype has at least ten counts. The V call is TRBV5-1, the J call TRBJ2-3, with D perhaps being TRBD1 or TRBD2 (6 bases each). CDR3 length equals 19 residues. CDR1 is SGHRS and CDR2 is YFSETQ in the germline V gene. The V and J ends lost 3 bases and 2 bases respectively, with 25 bases between them. The CDR3 DNA is TGCGCCAGCAGCTCGGCCCTATGGGCAGGAGGGGGGCACACAGATACGCAGTATTTT. The encoded protein is CASSSALWAGGGHTDTQYF. The full variable domain, rest sourced from reference TRBV5-1 and TRBJ2-3, is KAGVTQTPRYLIKTRGQQVTLSCSPISGHRSVSWYQQTPGQGLQFLFEYFSETQRNKGNFPGRFSGRQFSNSRSEMNVSTLELGDSALYLCASSSALWAGGGHTDTQYFGPGTRLTVL.

This clonotype showed up many times. CDR3 amino acids: CASSSGTGVYEQYF. The DNA of the CDR3 is TGTGCCAGCAGCTCCGGGACAGGGGTGTACGAGCAGTACTTC. This chain joins TRBV5-4 and TRBJ2-7; the match to TRBD1 covers 10 bases. Germline V gene data show CDR1 as SGHNT and CDR2 as YYREEE (reference sequence). The CDR3 length is 14 residues. With V trimmed by 3 bases and J by 4 bases, 4 bases remained unmatched.

This clonotype was detected once. V usage is TRBV5-5 and J usage is TRBJ2-7; TRBD1 is a possible D gene (7 bases). Germline-derived CDR1 and CDR2 are SGHKS and YYEKEE (reference sequence). V dropped 4 bases and J dropped 2 bases, with 19 bases sitting between them. This CDR3 has 16 amino acids. As DNA, the CDR3 is TGTGCCAGCAGCAGGAGGGGGCACAGGCGTCCCTACGAGCAGTACTTC. Amino acids: CASSRRGHRRPYEQYF.

This clonotype was recorded a few times. The chain is built from TRBV6-5 and TRBJ2-6; tentatively, D is TRBD1 (6 bases). V shed 2 bases and J shed 2 bases, with 13 bases lying between them. The V gene's germline CDR1 is MNHEY and CDR2 SVGAGI. This CDR3 spans 17 amino acids. CDR3: CASSYLNRVTGANVLTF. The CDR3 nucleotides read TGTGCCAGCAGTTACCTGAACAGGGTTACTGGGGCCAACGTCCTGACTTTC.

This clonotype came up many times. This chain links TRBV19 with TRBJ2-5, with a tentative D call TRBD2 (6 bases). The CDR3 runs to 13 residues. From germline, CDR1 is LNHDA and CDR2 SQIVND (reference sequence). Trimming stripped 3 bases from V and 4 bases from J, with 9 bases between. The CDR3 spells CASSMKAGETQYF. In nucleotides, the CDR3 is TGTGCCAGTAGTATGAAAGCGGGAGAGACCCAGTACTTC.

This clonotype was seen many times. V is TRBV19 and J is TRBJ2-1, with D perhaps TRBD2 (5 bases). This CDR3 comprises 16 residues. Germline-derived CDR1 and CDR2 are LNHDA and SQIVND (reference sequence). Between the trimmed V and J ends, which lost 4 bases and 7 bases, there was a span of 20 bases. The CDR3 protein is CASSTKTRVSGNEQFF. The CDR3 nucleotides are TGTGCCAGTAGTACAAAAACCCGGGTTTCGGGGAATGAGCAGTTCTTC.

The chain employs TRBV29-1 and TRBJ1-4; D unclear. The germline gives CDR1 SQVTM, CDR2 ANQGSEA. This CDR3 region has 11 residues. The germline V and J ends were trimmed by 4 bases and 3 bases, with 3 bases remaining between them. The CDR3 protein is CSVVSNEKLFF. Written as DNA, the CDR3 is TGCAGCGTTGTTTCTAATGAAAAACTGTTTTTT.

This clonotype came up many times. This chain connects TRBV20-1 to TRBJ2-7; TRBD1 aligns across 9 bases. The CDR3 runs 14 residues. V gave up 2 bases and J gave up 4 bases; unmatched junction bases: 6. From germline, CDR1 is DFQATT and CDR2 SNEGSKA (reference sequence). CDR3 sequence: CSARNRDRVYEQYF. DNA for the CDR3: TGCAGTGCTAGAAACCGGGACAGGGTGTACGAGCAGTACTTC.

This clonotype was counted at least ten times. The rearrangement links TRBV6-6 to TRBJ2-5, with D maybe TRBD1 (5 bases). This CDR3 has 14 amino acids. Trimming removed 0 bases from V and 2 bases from J, with 7 bases in between. Per germline, CDR1 MNHNY and CDR2 SVGAGI (reference sequence). The CDR3 is CASSYSQVQETQYF. The CDR3 DNA reads TGTGCCAGCAGTTACTCACAGGTACAAGAGACCCAGTACTTC.

The chain couples TRBV10-3 to TRBJ2-5; 9 nucleotides align to TRBD1. This CDR3 is 15 amino acids long. CDR1 and CDR2 (germline): ENHRY, SYGVKD. The trim removed 6 bases at V and 7 bases at J, leaving 12 bases unmatched. The CDR3 coding sequence is TGTGCCATCAGCCCTACAGGGGGCCAAGAGGGGACCCAGTACTTC. This codes for CAISPTGGQEGTQYF.

This clonotype occurred many times. The chain couples TRBV6-5 to TRBJ2-3; 9 bases agree with TRBD2. With V trimmed by 3 bases and J by 4 bases, 8 bases remained unmatched. Germline V gives CDR1 MNHEY, CDR2 SVGAGI. The CDR3 sequence is 16 residues long. CDR3 protein: CASSYRAGGPADTQYF. The CDR3 DNA sequence: TGTGCCAGCAGTTATAGGGCGGGAGGGCCCGCAGATACGCAGTATTTT.

Comments on this clonotype: A clone one base away is much larger, so this may be a read error. The chain carries TRBV4-3 and TRBJ2-7; 7 nucleotides agree with TRBD1. Looked up from germline, CDR1 is LGHNA and CDR2 is YSLEER. The CDR3 extends over 15 amino acids. V lost 3 bases, J lost 3 bases, and 8 bases stayed unmatched. In nucleotides, the CDR3 is TGCGCCAGCAGCCACGAGGCTCAGGGGGTCTACGAGCAGTACTTC. Amino acid sequence: CASSHEAQGVYEQYF.

To note about this clonotype: Since a much larger clone is just one base distant, this may be a read error. This chain joins TRBV6-1 and TRBJ2-3, with no clear D. The CDR3 length is 15 residues. Germline V gene sequence: CDR1 MNHNS, CDR2 SASEGT. V was trimmed by 7 bases and J by 8 bases, leaving 22 bases between them. CDR3 DNA: TGTGCCAGCACCGCCCCCTCTGTGGTGGCAGGTACGCAGTATTTT. As protein: CASTAPSVVAGTQYF.